The rows below give T cell receptor beta chains drawn from one sample of a study of OX40 agonist ivuxolimab in advanced cancers. Data came from immunoSEQ multiplex PCR; TCRdb stores just in-frame clones and leaves some out. The sample carries over 50,000 clones, roughly four fifths recorded once. The sample here was CD4+ or CD8+ T cells sorted from blood, taken in a trial of the OX40 agonist ivuxolimab. The receptors here all came from an adult with an advanced solid tumor such as melanoma, head and neck, liver or kidney cancer. CDR3s include the opening cysteine and the closing phenylalanine or tryptophan. Each record gives: J gene, V gene, D gene, clone size, CDR3 protein, CDR3 DNA. D genes are given only for firm matches. Expanded clones get a size class; other rows say once, few or many, or leave the size out.

>TRBJ2-3|TRBV18|.|.
CASSPLGGGADTQYF
TGTGCCAGCTCACCGCTGGGAGGGGGCGCAGATACGCAGTATTTT
>TRBJ2-3|TRBV7-2|.|.
CASSFLRTDTQYF
TGTGCCAGCAGCTTTTTGAGAACAGATACGCAGTATTTT
>TRBJ2-5|TRBV28|TRBD2|.
CASSVQLAGGKETQYF
TGTGCCAGCAGTGTACAACTAGCGGGGGGGAAAGAGACCCAGTACTTC
>TRBJ2-7|TRBV11-2|.|.
CASSLAPTRGGWSYEQYF
TGTGCCAGCAGCTTAGCCCCTACCCGGGGAGGCTGGTCCTACGAGCAGTACTTC
>TRBJ1-2|TRBV10-3|TRBD1|.
CAIRGQGPYGYTF
TGTGCCATCAGGGGACAGGGACCCTATGGCTACACCTTC
>TRBJ1-2|TRBV7-9|.|.
CASSLVLGGHGYTF
TGTGCCAGCAGCTTAGTATTAGGGGGTCACGGCTACACCTTC
>TRBJ2-3|TRBV5-6|.|few
CASSPRGPSTDTQYF
TGTGCCAGCAGCCCCCGGGGCCCAAGCACAGATACGCAGTATTTT
>TRBJ1-3|TRBV5-1|TRBD1|.
CASSLGDRGFGNTIYF
TGCGCCAGCAGCTTGGGGGACAGGGGTTTCGGAAACACCATATATTTT
>TRBJ1-2|TRBV7-9|TRBD1|once
CASSVGTDYGYTF
TGTGCCAGCAGCGTCGGGACAGACTATGGCTACACCTTC
>TRBJ1-5|TRBV4-2|.|.
CASRAYAGETGSNQPQHF
TGTGCCAGCAGGGCATATGCAGGGGAAACAGGCAGCAATCAGCCCCAGCATTTT
>TRBJ1-2|TRBV5-8|.|few
CASSLEDPSYGYTF
TGTGCCAGCAGCTTGGAGGATCCTTCCTATGGCTACACCTTC
>TRBJ1-5|TRBV7-9|.|.
CASSSFSANQPQHF
TGTGCCAGCAGCTCCTTTTCGGCCAATCAGCCCCAGCATTTT
>TRBJ1-2|TRBV11-2|.|.
CASWGEWDNYGYTF
TGTGCTTCGTGGGGGGAATGGGATAACTATGGCTACACCTTC
>TRBJ2-1|TRBV4-2|.|.
CASSLGDLSYNEQFF
TGTGCCAGCAGCCTGGGAGACCTCTCCTACAATGAGCAGTTCTTC
>TRBJ2-1|TRBV19|TRBD2|.
CASRPAGGLRNEQFF
TGTGCCAGTAGGCCAGCGGGGGGGCTGAGGAATGAGCAGTTCTTC
>TRBJ2-1|TRBV5-1|.|.
CASSGGDAKSNEQFF
TGCGCCAGCTCCGGTGGGGATGCCAAGTCCAATGAGCAGTTCTTC
>TRBJ2-3|TRBV2|.|.
CASQNENTQYF
TGTGCCAGCCAAAACGAGAATACGCAGTATTTT
>TRBJ2-5|TRBV6-6|.|.
CASSYSSKTQYF
TGTGCCAGCAGTTACTCGTCAAAGACCCAGTACTTC
>TRBJ1-1|TRBV9|.|few
CASSPTGGGGRTEAFF
TGTGCCAGCAGCCCGACCGGGGGGGGCGGGAGGACTGAAGCTTTCTTT
>TRBJ1-6|TRBV6-5|TRBD1|.
CASSTLTGIGSPLHF
TGTGCCAGCAGTACCTTGACAGGGATTGGTTCACCCCTCCACTTT
>TRBJ2-6|TRBV5-8|TRBD1|.
CASSSLGQGSSGANVLTF
TGTGCCAGCAGCTCCCTAGGACAGGGGAGCTCTGGGGCCAACGTCCTGACTTTC
>TRBJ2-2|TRBV30|.|.
CAEASAGELFF
TGTGCTGAGGCCAGCGCGGGGGAGCTGTTTTTT
>TRBJ1-1|TRBV5-4|TRBD1|.
CASSLGGTGGNTEAFF
TGTGCCAGCAGCTTGGGAGGTACAGGGGGGAACACTGAAGCTTTCTTT
>TRBJ2-2|TRBV27|TRBD2|.
CASSFKGGRALMYTGELFF
TGTGCCAGCAGTTTTAAGGGCGGGAGGGCATTAATGTACACCGGGGAGCTGTTTTTT
>TRBJ2-4|TRBV7-9|.|.
CASTQAGAKNIQYF
TGTGCCAGCACCCAAGCGGGCGCCAAAAACATTCAGTACTTC
>TRBJ1-3|TRBV2|TRBD1|.
CASSDNRGPGNTIYF
TGTGCCAGCAGTGACAACAGGGGGCCTGGAAACACCATATATTTT
>TRBJ1-2|TRBV2|.|.
CASSENREAASGYTF
TGTGCCAGCAGTGAAAATAGAGAGGCGGCCAGTGGCTACACCTTC
>TRBJ1-6|TRBV11-2|TRBD1|.
CASNKQGAQSPLHF
TGTGCCAGCAACAAACAGGGGGCCCAGTCACCCCTCCACTTT
>TRBJ2-2|TRBV5-1|TRBD1|.
CASSLDRGYGELFF
TGCGCCAGCAGCTTGGACAGGGGTTACGGGGAGCTGTTTTTT
>TRBJ2-7|TRBV9|.|.
CASSVGGGGGEQYF
TGTGCCAGCAGCGTAGGGGGAGGGGGCGGCGAGCAGTACTTC
>TRBJ2-2|TRBV5-1|TRBD2|.
CASSNRTSGSKDTGELFF
TGCGCCAGCAGCAACCGGACTAGCGGGAGTAAGGACACCGGGGAGCTGTTTTTT
>TRBJ2-7|TRBV5-5|TRBD1|.
CASSSGTGVGEQYF
TGTGCCAGCAGCTCCGGGACAGGGGTTGGCGAGCAGTACTTC
>TRBJ1-1|TRBV7-2|.|.
CASSRGRTEAFF
TGTGCCAGCAGCCGGGGGCGGACTGAAGCTTTCTTT
>TRBJ1-1|TRBV6-5|.|once
CASSSPKNTEAFF
TGTGCCAGCAGTTCACCTAAGAACACTGAAGCTTTCTTT
>TRBJ2-3|TRBV30|TRBD1|.
CAWSSGTGAQYF
TGTGCCTGGAGTTCTGGGACAGGGGCGCAGTATTTT
>TRBJ1-1|TRBV5-1|.|.
CASTPNGGEAFF
TGCGCCAGCACCCCAAACGGGGGCGAAGCTTTCTTT
>TRBJ2-4|TRBV18|.|.
CASSPNHLDSTSGNIQYF
TGTGCCAGCTCACCTAACCATCTCGACAGTACCTCAGGGAACATTCAGTACTTC
>TRBJ1-5|TRBV5-1|.|.
CASSWDSNQPQHF
TGCGCCAGCAGCTGGGACAGCAATCAGCCCCAGCATTTT
>TRBJ1-3|TRBV18|.|.
CASSPVEMGNTIYF
TGTGCCAGCTCACCAGTCGAAATGGGGAACACCATATATTTT